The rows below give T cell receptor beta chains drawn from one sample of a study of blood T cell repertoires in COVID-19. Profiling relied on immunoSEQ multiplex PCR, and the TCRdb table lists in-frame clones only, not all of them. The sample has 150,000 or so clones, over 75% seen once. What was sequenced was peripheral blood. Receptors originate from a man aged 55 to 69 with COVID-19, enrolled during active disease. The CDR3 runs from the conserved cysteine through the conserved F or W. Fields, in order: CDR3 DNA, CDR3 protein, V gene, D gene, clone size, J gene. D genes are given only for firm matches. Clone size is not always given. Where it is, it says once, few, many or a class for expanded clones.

TGCGCCAGCAGCTTGGATTGGGGCCAGAGGGAGACCCAGTACTTC CASSLDWGQRETQYF TRBV5-1 NA NA TRBJ2-5
TGTGCCAGCAACTTACAGGGGGCGAGCACTGAAGCTTTCTTT CASNLQGASTEAFF TRBV6-5 TRBD1 NA TRBJ1-1
TGTGCCAGCAGCCGGGGGTTGGCCCGCGGGCAACACAATGAGCAGTTCTTC CASSRGLARGQHNEQFF TRBV7-6 NA NA TRBJ2-1
TGTGCCAGCAGTTCCTCAGGGAACACTGAAGCTTTCTTT CASSSSGNTEAFF TRBV12-3/TRBV12-4 NA NA TRBJ1-1
TGTGCCACCAGCAGAGGCTCGACAGGGTCTGGAAACACCATATATTTT CATSRGSTGSGNTIYF TRBV15 TRBD1 NA TRBJ1-3
TGTGCCAGCAGCCAGGGGGAAAATTCACCCCTCCACTTT CASSQGENSPLHF TRBV2 TRBD1 NA TRBJ1-6
TGTGCCACCAGTGATTTGAGCGGGGGGGCCAGAGAGACCCAGTACTTC CATSDLSGGARETQYF TRBV24-1 TRBD2 once TRBJ2-5
TGTGCCAGCAGGTCCACCTACGAGCAGTACTTC CASRSTYEQYF TRBV9 NA NA TRBJ2-7
TGTGCCAGTGGGACAGGGCTCAACACCGGGGAGCTGTTTTTT CASGTGLNTGELFF TRBV19 TRBD1 few TRBJ2-2
TGTGCCACCAGCAGAGGAGCTAGCGGGGGCTCCTACGAGCAGTACTTC CATSRGASGGSYEQYF TRBV15 TRBD2 NA TRBJ2-7
TGTGCCAGCAGTTTAACCCAACGGCAGGGCGGTCAGCCCCAGCATTTT CASSLTQRQGGQPQHF TRBV28 NA once TRBJ1-5
TGTGCCAGCAGGGTGACAGGGACAAGCAATCAGCCCCAGCATTTT CASRVTGTSNQPQHF TRBV28 TRBD1 NA TRBJ1-5
TGTGCCAGCAGTGGGACAGGGGGACAGCCCCAGCATTTT CASSGTGGQPQHF TRBV25-1 TRBD1 NA TRBJ1-5
TGTGCCAGCAGTAGCTCAGGGGAGGGCTACACCTTC CASSSSGEGYTF TRBV6-5 NA once TRBJ1-2
TGTGCCAGCTCTCCCCCCGGGACAGGGAAGCGGCCCCTCCACTTT CASSPPGTGKRPLHF TRBV18 TRBD1 NA TRBJ1-6
TGTGCCAGCAGCCAAGGGTGGGATGTAGAATTGGGGCAATGCTACGAGCAGTACTTC CASSQGWDVELGQCYEQYF TRBV3-1/TRBV3-2 NA NA TRBJ2-7
TGTGCCATCAGTGCGGGGGGGGAGGCCCGCAATGAGCAGTTCTTC CAISAGGEARNEQFF TRBV10-3 TRBD2 NA TRBJ2-1
TGTGCCAGCAGCCGACCGGGACAGGGGGTGTACGAGCAGTACTTC CASSRPGQGVYEQYF TRBV5-6 TRBD1 NA TRBJ2-7
TGTGCCAGCAGTCGACAGAGGAACACTGAAGCTTTCTTT CASSRQRNTEAFF TRBV9 NA NA TRBJ1-1
TGTGCCAGCAGCTCTAGCGGGATGCAAGAGACCCAGTACTTC CASSSSGMQETQYF TRBV7-2 TRBD2 NA TRBJ2-5
TGTGCCAGCAGCTTAGGGACAGGCACAGATACGCAGTATTTT CASSLGTGTDTQYF TRBV7-3 TRBD1 NA TRBJ2-3
TGTGCCAGCAGCTTGTTCCGGGAGGGACTGTACCAAGAGACCCAGTACTTC CASSLFREGLYQETQYF TRBV7-9 TRBD2 NA TRBJ2-5
TGTGCCAGCAGCCAGGGGTACCTAGGCGGGGGAATTAAGAGCTCCTACAATGAGCAGTTCTTC CASSQGYLGGGIKSSYNEQFF TRBV6-6 NA NA TRBJ2-1
TGTGCCAGCAGCCAAGCCAAAGGGTACAGGGCGGCAGCAGATACGCAGTATTTT CASSQAKGYRAAADTQYF TRBV14 NA NA TRBJ2-3
TGTGCCTCTCAAGTTGGCGGGGGGCGCCGTTACAATGAGCAGTTCTTC CASQVGGGRRYNEQFF TRBV7-2 TRBD2 NA TRBJ2-1
TGTGCCAGTAGTCCGGGGGACAGGGGACTTATTACAACTAATGAAAAACTGTTTTTT CASSPGDRGLITTNEKLFF TRBV19 TRBD1 once TRBJ1-4
TGTGCCAGCAGTTACCTTGGGACAGGGGGCGAACAGACCCAGTACTTC CASSYLGTGGEQTQYF TRBV6-5 TRBD1 few TRBJ2-5
TGTGCCAGCGCCTCATTAGGACTAGCGCTTAACACCGGGGAGCTGTTTTTT CASASLGLALNTGELFF TRBV13 TRBD2 few TRBJ2-2
TGTGCCAGCAGTTTATCTGGGCCTTCGGCGGGAAGGGTCCACTTT CASSLSGPSAGRVHF TRBV28 NA NA TRBJ1-6
TGTGCCAGCAGCTTACACAGGGGATACGAGCAGTACTTC CASSLHRGYEQYF TRBV5-8 TRBD1 NA TRBJ2-7
TGCGCCAGCAGCCAAGGTCTCATGGGACAGGGGGCTTCACCCCTCCACTTT CASSQGLMGQGASPLHF TRBV4-3 TRBD1 NA TRBJ1-6
TGCGCCAGCAGCCCCCTGGGGGTGCGGGGGGGCACCGGGGAGCTGTTTTTT CASSPLGVRGGTGELFF TRBV4-1 TRBD2 NA TRBJ2-2
TGTGCCAGCAGTAAGAGGGAGAGCACAGATACGCAGTATTTT CASSKRESTDTQYF TRBV7-9 NA NA TRBJ2-3
TGTGCCAGTAGTACGCCCGACAGGGGCGCTGAAGCTTTCTTT CASSTPDRGAEAFF TRBV19 TRBD1 NA TRBJ1-1
TGTGCCAGCAGTCCGGGACAGACCTACGAGCAGTACTTC CASSPGQTYEQYF TRBV12-3/TRBV12-4 TRBD1 NA TRBJ2-7
TGCGCCAGCAGTCAATATGAGTGGTGGAGCAATCAGCCCCAGCATTTT CASSQYEWWSNQPQHF TRBV23-1 NA few TRBJ1-5
TGTGCCAGCAGCTTAAACGGGGGGACTGAAGCTTTCTTT CASSLNGGTEAFF TRBV7-3 NA NA TRBJ1-1
TGTGCCACCAGTGTTGGACAGGGGGGCGGCTACACCTTC CATSVGQGGGYTF TRBV24-1 TRBD1 NA TRBJ1-2
TGTGCCAGCAGTCTGGGACAGGGAGGCGGGGAGACCCAGTACTTC CASSLGQGGGETQYF TRBV27 TRBD1 NA TRBJ2-5
TGTGCCAGCAGCACCCACCCGACTAGCGGGGGGGCCCGGGGGGAGCAGTTCTTC CASSTHPTSGGARGEQFF TRBV6-2/TRBV6-3 TRBD2 NA TRBJ2-1
TGTGCCAGCTCGGGTGGCGGGGGCATCTACAATGAGCAGTTCTTC CASSGGGGIYNEQFF TRBV2 NA NA TRBJ2-1
TGTGCCAGCAGCTTAGGGCGGGTCACGTTCCAGGAGACCCAGTACTTC CASSLGRVTFQETQYF TRBV11-1 NA once TRBJ2-5
TGTGCCAGCAGCCAAGGAGCTTTCTTACAGGGGGGACATGGCTACACCTTC CASSQGAFLQGGHGYTF TRBV4-2 TRBD1 once TRBJ1-2
TGTGCCAGCAGCTTTGAGGGCCGGAACACTGAAGCTTTCTTT CASSFEGRNTEAFF TRBV11-3 NA NA TRBJ1-1
TGCGCCAGCAGCGCCGGGACAGGGGGCAATGCTTTCTTT CASSAGTGGNAFF TRBV5-1 TRBD1 NA TRBJ1-1
TGTGCCAGCAGCCCCCGGGAGGGGGCGCTTATTGGCTACACCTTC CASSPREGALIGYTF TRBV7-2 TRBD1 few TRBJ1-2
TGTGCCAGCGGAGGGACAGGGGGCGTGCGGTACTACGAGCAGTACTTC CASGGTGGVRYYEQYF TRBV28 TRBD1 NA TRBJ2-7
TGTGCCAGCTCTCTACAGGGGTACAATGAGCAGTTCTTC CASSLQGYNEQFF TRBV18 TRBD1 NA TRBJ2-1
TGTGCCACCCGCCGGGACAAATACAATGAGCAGTTCTTC CATRRDKYNEQFF TRBV12-3/TRBV12-4 NA NA TRBJ2-1